The 9 T cell receptor beta chains below were found in one sample sequenced in a study of blood T cell repertoires in COVID-19. Produced via immunoSEQ multiplex PCR; TCRdb's table is partial and in-frame only. The profile shows a few hundred thousand clones, approximately 88% of them singletons. The source material was peripheral blood. The origin of the receptors is a man in his forties or fifties with acute or convalescent COVID-19.

The V and J genes are TRBV5-1 and TRBJ1-1, with 9 bases fitting TRBD1. Germline V gene sequence: CDR1 SGHRS, CDR2 YFSETQ. V was clipped by 2 bases and J by 4 bases; unmatched bases: 3. The CDR3 spans 14 residues. Written as DNA, the CDR3 is TGCGCCAGCAGCTTACAGGGGGCGGGCACTGAAGCTTTCTTT. Protein product: CASSLQGAGTEAFF. The variable domain in full, with the rest retrieved from reference TRBV5-1 and TRBJ1-1, is KAGVTQTPRYLIKTRGQQVTLSCSPISGHRSVSWYQQTPGQGLQFLFEYFSETQRNKGNFPGRFSGRQFSNSRSEMNVSTLELGDSALYLCASSLQGAGTEAFFGQGTRLTVV.

This clone appeared a single time. Other DNA sequences in this specimen translate into the identical CDR3. The chain is built from TRBV3-1 (or the pseudogene TRBV3-2) and TRBJ2-3; 8 bases align to TRBD2. The ends lost 1 base at V and 3 bases at J; junction bases unmatched: 6. The V gene's germline CDR1 is LGHDT and CDR2 YNNKEL (reference sequence). This CDR3 has 16 amino acids. CDR3 protein: CASSQGLAGGTDTQYF. The DNA for the CDR3 is TGTGCCAGCAGCCAAGGCCTTGCGGGGGGTACAGATACGCAGTATTTT.

The gene calls are TRBV27 and TRBJ2-7; tentatively, D is TRBD2 (5 bases). Germline V CDR1 and CDR2: MNHEY, SMNVEV (reference sequence). The CDR3 is 16 amino acids. The V and J ends lost 3 bases and 3 bases respectively, with 18 bases between them. The CDR3 nucleotides are TGTGCCAGCAGTTTCTTGTTCGGTGACGGACTCTACGAGCAGTACTTC. Translation: CASSFLFGDGLYEQYF.

The V call is TRBV5-1, the J call TRBJ1-1, with 9 bases that match TRBD1. The length of the CDR3 is 13 residues. Trimming cost V 9 bases and J 3 bases; bases outside gene matches: 6. CDR1 and CDR2 from the germline V gene are SGHRS and YFSETQ. This CDR3 reads CATATGGDTEAFF. In nucleotides, the CDR3 is TGCGCCACTGCGACAGGGGGAGACACTGAAGCTTTCTTT.

This chain connects TRBV5-4 to TRBJ2-1, with D possibly TRBD2 on 6 matching bases. Germline V lookup: CDR1 SGHNT, CDR2 YYREEE (reference sequence). CDR3 length: 15 amino acids. Deletions cut 3 bases from V and 3 bases from J, with 13 bases between. In DNA form, the CDR3 reads TGTGCCAGCAGCTCTCGGGGGACGCTCTACAATGAGCAGTTCTTC. Protein: CASSSRGTLYNEQFF. The variable domain in full, with the rest retrieved from reference TRBV5-4 and TRBJ2-1, is ETGVTQSPTHLIKTRGQQVTLRCSSQSGHNTVSWYQQALGQGPQFIFQYYREEENGRGNFPPRFSGLQFPNYSSELNVNALELDDSALYLCASSSRGTLYNEQFFGPGTRLTVL.

To note about this clone: One junction end does not reproduce the germline sequence, and a read error may be involved. The chain carries TRBV6-4 and TRBJ1-3; TRBD1 is a possible D gene (6 bases). Germline V lookup: CDR1 MRHNA, CDR2 SNTAGT. The CDR3 length is 11 residues. CDR3 sequence (DNA): TGTGCCAGCAGTGACTCAGCAGGGGAGCATTTT. As protein: CASSDSAGEHF.

This clone is a singleton in its sample. The chain uses TRBV10-2 and TRBJ2-5; 9 bases line up with TRBD1. Germline V gene data show CDR1 as WSHSY and CDR2 as SAAADI. The CDR3 is 15 residues long. Unmatched junction bases numbered 10, after V lost 6 bases and J lost 5 bases. This CDR3 reads CASSAGTGTSETQYF. In DNA form, the CDR3 reads TGCGCCAGCAGCGCCGGGACAGGGACCTCGGAGACCCAGTACTTC.

The chain links TRBV3-1 (or the pseudogene TRBV3-2) to TRBJ2-1; 8 nucleotides line up with TRBD1. The CDR3 runs to 15 residues. Germline V gene sequence: CDR1 LGHDT, CDR2 YNNKEL (reference sequence). Germline trimming cut 4 bases from V and 6 bases from J; bases unmatched to any gene: 8. The CDR3 region is CASSRSGQGTNEQFF. The CDR3 region has the DNA TGTGCCAGCAGCCGTAGCGGACAGGGCACCAATGAGCAGTTCTTC.

The gene calls are TRBV18 and TRBJ1-4, with D maybe TRBD1 (5 bases). Germline V gene lookup returns CDR1 KGHSH and CDR2 LQKENI. Trimming shortened V by 2 bases and J by 7 bases, and 14 bases separated the two germline ends. This CDR3 has 15 amino acids. In nucleotides, the CDR3 is TGTGCCAGCTCACCAAGTATAGGGACTGGTGAAAAACTGTTTTTT. Translation gives CASSPSIGTGEKLFF. Drawing the rest from reference TRBV18 and TRBJ1-4, the complete variable domain is NAGVMQNPRHLVRRRGQEARLRCSPMKGHSHVYWYRQLPEEGLKFMVYLQKENIIDESGMPKERFSAEFPKEGPSILRIQQVVRGDSAAYFCASSPSIGTGEKLFFGSGTQLSVL.